The clone carrying this T cell receptor beta chain has only a few counts. Its antigen remains unidentified. The V gene lost 5 bases and the J gene lost 4 bases, with 15 bases spanning the gap. The CDR3 runs 15 residues. Germline loops: CDR1 SGHTA, CDR2 FQGNSA. It was considered stable Graves' hyperthyroidism when ophthalmopathy did not progress within 18 months. Diagnoses used clinical symptoms, serum thyroxine and TRAb, thyroid ultrasound and orbital computed tomography. These data originate in a study of T cells in Graves' hyperthyroidism and ophthalmopathy. There were TCR beta CDR3 regions amplified from RNA transcripts. The TCR CDR3 first-round RT-PCR relied on the HTBI primer set. TCRdb passed the multiplex PCR reads through MiXCR, listing each CDR3 protein once. Among around 720,000 distinct CDR3 sequences listed, roughly a third were seen once. Whole-study findings and limits: Blood held most thyroid clonotypes expanded above 0.001 frequency.

Input material: blood. The chain couples TRBV7-2 to TRBJ2-1; maybe TRBD2 (6 bases). The TCR sequence derives from a woman in her thirties or forties with Graves' hyperthyroidism. The CDR3 is CASSISSELYNEQFF. CDR3 bases: TGTGCCAGCAGCATCTCTAGCGAACTATACAATGAGCAGTTCTTC.